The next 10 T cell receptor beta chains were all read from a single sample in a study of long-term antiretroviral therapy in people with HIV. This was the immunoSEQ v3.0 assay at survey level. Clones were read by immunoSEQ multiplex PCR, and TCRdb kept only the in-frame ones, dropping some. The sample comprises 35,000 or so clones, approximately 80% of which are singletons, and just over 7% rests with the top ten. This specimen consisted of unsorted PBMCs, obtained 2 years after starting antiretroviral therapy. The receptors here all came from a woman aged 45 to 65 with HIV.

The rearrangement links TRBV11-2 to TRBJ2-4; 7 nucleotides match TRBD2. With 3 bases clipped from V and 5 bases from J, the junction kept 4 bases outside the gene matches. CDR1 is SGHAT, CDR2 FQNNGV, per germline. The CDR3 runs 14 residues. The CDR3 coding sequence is TGTGCCAGCAGCTTTGCCCGGGGGGAAAACATTCAGTACTTC. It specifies CASSFARGENIQYF.

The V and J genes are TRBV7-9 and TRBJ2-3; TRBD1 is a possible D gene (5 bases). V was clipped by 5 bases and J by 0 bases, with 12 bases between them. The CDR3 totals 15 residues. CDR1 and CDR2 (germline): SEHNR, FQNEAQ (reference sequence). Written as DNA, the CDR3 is TGTGCCAGCAGCCCCCTAGGGGCTAGCACAGATACGCAGTATTTT. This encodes CASSPLGASTDTQYF.

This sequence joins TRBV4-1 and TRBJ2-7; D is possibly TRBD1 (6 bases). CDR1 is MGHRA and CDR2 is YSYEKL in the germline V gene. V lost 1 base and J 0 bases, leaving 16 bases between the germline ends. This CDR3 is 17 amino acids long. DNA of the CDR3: TGCGCCAGCAGCCAAGTACTGAACAGGGTCACCTCCTACGAGCAGTACTTC. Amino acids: CASSQVLNRVTSYEQYF.

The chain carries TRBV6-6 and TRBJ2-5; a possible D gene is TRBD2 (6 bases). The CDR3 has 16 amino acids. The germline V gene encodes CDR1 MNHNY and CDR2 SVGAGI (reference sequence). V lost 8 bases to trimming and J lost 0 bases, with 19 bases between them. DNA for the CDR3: TGTGCCAGCGCCCTGGTAGGCGGAGGGTACCAAGAGACCCAGTACTTC. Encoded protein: CASALVGGGYQETQYF.

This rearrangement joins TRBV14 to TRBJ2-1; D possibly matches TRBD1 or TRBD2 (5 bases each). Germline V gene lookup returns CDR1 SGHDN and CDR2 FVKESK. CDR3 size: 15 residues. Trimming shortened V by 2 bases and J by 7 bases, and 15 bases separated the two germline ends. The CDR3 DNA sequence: TGTGCCAGCAGCCAATTTCACGGATGGGGGAATGAGCAGTTCTTC. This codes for CASSQFHGWGNEQFF.

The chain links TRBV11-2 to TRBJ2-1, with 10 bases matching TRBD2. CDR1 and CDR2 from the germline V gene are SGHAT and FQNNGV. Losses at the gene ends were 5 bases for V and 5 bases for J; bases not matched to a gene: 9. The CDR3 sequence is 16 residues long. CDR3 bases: TGTGCCAGCAGCCAACCTCGGACTAGCGGCAACAATGAGCAGTTCTTC. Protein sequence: CASSQPRTSGNNEQFF.

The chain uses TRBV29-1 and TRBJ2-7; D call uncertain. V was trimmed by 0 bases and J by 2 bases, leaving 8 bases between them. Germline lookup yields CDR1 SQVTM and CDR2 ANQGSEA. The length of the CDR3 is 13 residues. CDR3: CSVEDSNAYEQYF. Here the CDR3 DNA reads TGCAGCGTTGAAGACAGTAACGCCTACGAGCAGTACTTC.

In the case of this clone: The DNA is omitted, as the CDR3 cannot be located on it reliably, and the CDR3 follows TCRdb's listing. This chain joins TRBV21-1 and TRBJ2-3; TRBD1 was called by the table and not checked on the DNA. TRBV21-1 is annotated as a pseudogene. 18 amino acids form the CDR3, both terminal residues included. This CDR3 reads CASSNEAIVGQGTDTQYF.

The CDR3 here is CASSLISGGAGYNEQFF. CDR3 bases: TGTGCCAGCAGCTTAATTAGCGGGGGGGCGGGCTACAATGAGCAGTTCTTC. J is TRBJ2-1 and V is TRBV7-8; 11 nucleotides match TRBD2. Germline assignment: CDR1 SGHVS and CDR2 FQNEAQ. The CDR3 consists of 17 residues. The ends lost 2 bases at V and 3 bases at J; junction bases unmatched: 6.

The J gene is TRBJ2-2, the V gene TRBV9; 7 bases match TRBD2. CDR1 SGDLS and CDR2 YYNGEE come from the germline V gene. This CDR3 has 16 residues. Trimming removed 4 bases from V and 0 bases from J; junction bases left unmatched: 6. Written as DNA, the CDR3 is TGTGCCAGCAGCTTACCGGGACTATCGAACACCGGGGAGCTGTTTTTT. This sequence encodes CASSLPGLSNTGELFF.